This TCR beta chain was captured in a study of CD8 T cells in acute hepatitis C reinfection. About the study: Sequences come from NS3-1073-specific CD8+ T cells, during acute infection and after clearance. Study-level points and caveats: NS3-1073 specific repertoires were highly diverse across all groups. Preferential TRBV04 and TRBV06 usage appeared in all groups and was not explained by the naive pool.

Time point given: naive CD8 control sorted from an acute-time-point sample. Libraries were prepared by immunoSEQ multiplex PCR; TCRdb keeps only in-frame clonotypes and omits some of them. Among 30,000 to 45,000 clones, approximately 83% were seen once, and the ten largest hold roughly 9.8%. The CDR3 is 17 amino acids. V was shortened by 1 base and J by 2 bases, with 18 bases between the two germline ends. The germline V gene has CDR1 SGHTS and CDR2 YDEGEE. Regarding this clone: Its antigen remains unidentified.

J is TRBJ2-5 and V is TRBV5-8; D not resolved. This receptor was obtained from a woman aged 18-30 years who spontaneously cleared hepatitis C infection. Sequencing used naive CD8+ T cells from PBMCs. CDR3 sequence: CASSLPWVNGIQETQYF. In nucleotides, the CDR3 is TGTGCCAGCAGCTTGCCGTGGGTGAACGGAATACAAGAGACCCAGTACTTC.